What follows is one T cell receptor (beta chain) and its context. The antigen is undetermined. This entry belongs to a study of T-cell memory formation after mild COVID-19. Study-level points and caveats: CD4+ bias marked clones expanding day 15 to 37, unlike balanced contracting clones. A subset of responding clones appeared in pre-infection memory, suggesting cross-reactive memory joined. Contracting CD4+ clones lay largely in CM and EM, with CD8+ ones residing in EMRA.

A single record per CDR3 protein comes from TCRdb applying MiXCR to the 5' RACE reads. The sample contains approximately 500,000 distinct CDR3 sequences, around 25% of which appear only once. V shed 7 bases and J 8 bases; nucleotides not matched to a gene: 10. The germline gives CDR1 SQVTM, CDR2 ANQGSEA. The CDR3 is made up of 13 amino acids. This clonotype originated in an adult woman who had mild COVID-19 (a few samples of this study predate the infection). Cell type and time point are not known. The chain combines TRBV29-1 with TRBJ2-4; 8 nucleotides align to TRBD1. Sequenced sample: PBMCs or a T cell subset sorted from them (not recorded which). The CDR3 DNA reads TGCAGCGGTGGACAGGGTGAGGAATACATTCAGTACTTC. This codes for CSGGQGEEYIQYF.